The 14 T cell receptor beta chains in this list originate from one sample, sequenced in a study of cytomegalovirus exposure and HLA in healthy donors. The PCR made use of 60 Vbeta and 13 Jbeta primers. The assay was immunoSEQ multiplex PCR, and TCRdb's table has in-frame clones only and misses some. The sample holds about 100,000 clones; around three quarters are singletons and the top ten take roughly 4%. Sample: PBMCs. The origin of the receptors is a man aged 35 to 55 in good health and CMV-seronegative.

This chain connects TRBV5-5 to TRBJ2-7; 8 positions agree with TRBD1. V gave up 2 bases and J gave up 6 bases; unmatched junction bases: 7. The CDR3 is 14 residues long. Germline V lookup: CDR1 SGHKS, CDR2 YYEKEE (reference sequence). The CDR3, as DNA: TGTGCCAGCAGCTTTAACGGACAGGGTCGCGAGCAGTACGTC. Protein product: CASSFNGQGREQYV.

Concerning this clone itself: Additional DNA sequences in this sample encode the identical CDR3. This rearrangement joins TRBV6-1 to TRBJ1-2; D gene unclear. In germline, CDR1 is MNHNS, CDR2 SASEGT. This CDR3 comprises 12 residues. V shed 3 bases and J shed 2 bases, with 4 bases lying between them. CDR3 sequence: CASSDRNYGYTF. The CDR3 nucleotides are TGTGCCAGCAGTGACAGAAACTATGGCTACACCTTC.

The V call is TRBV5-4, the J call TRBJ1-1, with D possibly TRBD1 on 5 matching bases. In germline, CDR1 is SGHNT, CDR2 YYREEE (reference sequence). V lost 1 base, J lost 6 bases, and 10 bases lay in between. The CDR3 runs 13 residues. The CDR3, as DNA: TGTGCCAGCAGCTTGTTCAGGGATTCTGAAGCTTTCTTT. Protein product: CASSLFRDSEAFF.

In this sample, this clone turned up a few times. The chain links TRBV5-4 to TRBJ2-3, with 14 bases lining up with TRBD2. This CDR3 is 18 amino acids long. The V gene's germline CDR1 is SGHNT and CDR2 YYREEE (reference sequence). The trim removed 2 bases at V and 4 bases at J, leaving 9 bases unmatched. The CDR3, as DNA: TGTGCCAGCAGCTTAGGACTAGCGGGGGGCCGGGGCGCAGATACGCAGTATTTT. Protein sequence: CASSLGLAGGRGADTQYF.

This sequence joins TRBV27 and TRBJ1-5; 7 nucleotides align to TRBD1. Germline CDR1 is MNHEY and CDR2 is SMNVEV (reference sequence). V lost 6 bases to trimming and J lost 0 bases; unmatched junction nucleotides: 8. This CDR3 is 16 amino acids long. The CDR3 sequence is CASRPLTGNSNQPQHF. The CDR3 region has the DNA TGTGCCAGCAGACCCCTGACAGGGAATAGCAATCAGCCCCAGCATTTT.

The V gene is TRBV25-1, the J gene TRBJ1-2; TRBD1 might be the D (5 bases). CDR1 and CDR2 from the germline V gene are MGHDK and SYGVNS. V gave up 3 bases and J gave up 8 bases, with 16 bases separating them. The CDR3 has 14 amino acids. CDR3 in DNA: TGTGCCAGCAGTGATCAGGGAAGACATCACGGCTACACCTTC. Its translation: CASSDQGRHHGYTF.

The chain is built from TRBV29-1 and TRBJ2-3; 14 positions match TRBD2. This CDR3 spans 15 amino acids. J gave up 4 bases and V 6 bases, and 6 bases lay outside the gene matches. Germline V gene lookup returns CDR1 SQVTM and CDR2 ANQGSEA. The CDR3 DNA follows: TGCAGCGTACCCGGACTAGCGGGGGGTCCAGATACGCAGTATTTT. Translation gives CSVPGLAGGPDTQYF.

This clone occurred a few times. The gene calls are TRBV10-1 and TRBJ1-2; TRBD1 agrees at 7 bases. V was clipped by 4 bases and J by 7 bases; unmatched bases: 9. The CDR3 contains 14 residues. Looked up from germline, CDR1 is WNHNN and CDR2 is SYGVQD (reference sequence). The CDR3 here is CASSAQTGVSGYTF. The CDR3 DNA reads TGCGCCAGCAGTGCCCAAACAGGGGTTTCTGGCTACACCTTC.

The J gene is TRBJ2-7, the V gene TRBV5-1; 7 bases fit TRBD1. V was pared by 0 bases and J by 3 bases, with 3 bases of the junction left unmatched. Germline V CDR1 and CDR2: SGHRS, YFSETQ. The CDR3 sequence is 14 residues long. The CDR3 reads CASSLGDSGYEQYF. CDR3 DNA sequence: TGCGCCAGCAGCTTGGGGGACAGCGGCTACGAGCAGTACTTC.

This clone was counted a few times. The gene calls are TRBV11-2 and TRBJ2-5; TRBD2 aligns across 15 bases. CDR3 length: 18 amino acids. Trimming removed 4 bases from V and 2 bases from J; junction bases left unmatched: 8. Germline CDR1 reads SGHAT; CDR2 reads FQNNGV. The CDR3 loop is CASSSRTSGGAGQETQYF. The CDR3 region has the DNA TGTGCCAGCAGCTCGAGGACTAGCGGGGGGGCGGGGCAAGAGACCCAGTACTTC.

This clone was picked up a small number of times. The genes are TRBV19 and TRBJ2-2, with a possible D match to TRBD2 (5 bases). Germline CDR1 reads LNHDA; CDR2 reads SQIVND (reference sequence). V was shortened by 3 bases and J by 6 bases, with 14 bases between the two germline ends. This CDR3 has 15 residues. CDR3 protein: CASSIYRNGAGELFF. The CDR3 nucleotides read TGTGCCAGTAGTATTTACAGAAACGGGGCCGGGGAGCTGTTTTTT.

This clone was counted only a few times. This sequence joins TRBV7-3 and TRBJ1-6; 7 bases fit TRBD1. Germline V gene lookup returns CDR1 SGHTA and CDR2 FQGTGA. V dropped 6 bases and J dropped 10; count of bases not matched to a gene: 6. The CDR3 has 13 residues. The CDR3 here is CASRPTGTSPLHF. In DNA form, the CDR3 reads TGTGCCAGCAGACCGACAGGGACGTCACCCCTCCACTTT.

The chain combines TRBV5-1 with TRBJ1-4; 7 bases fit TRBD1. Trimming at V came to 5 bases and at J to 2 bases, leaving 3 bases not matched to a gene. The CDR3 is 14 residues long. Germline CDR1 SGHRS, CDR2 YFSETQ. Here the CDR3 reads CASSPGGTNEKLFF. The CDR3 DNA follows: TGCGCCAGCAGTCCAGGGGGGACTAATGAAAAACTGTTTTTT.

V is TRBV28 and J is TRBJ2-7; 9 nucleotides line up with TRBD1. The trim removed 6 bases at V and 1 base at J, leaving 7 bases unmatched. CDR1 is MDHEN, CDR2 SYDVKM, per germline. This CDR3 is 15 amino acids long. The CDR3 is CASSPGTGLSYEQYV. CDR3 nucleotide sequence: TGTGCCAGCAGCCCCGGGACAGGGCTTTCCTACGAGCAGTACGTC.